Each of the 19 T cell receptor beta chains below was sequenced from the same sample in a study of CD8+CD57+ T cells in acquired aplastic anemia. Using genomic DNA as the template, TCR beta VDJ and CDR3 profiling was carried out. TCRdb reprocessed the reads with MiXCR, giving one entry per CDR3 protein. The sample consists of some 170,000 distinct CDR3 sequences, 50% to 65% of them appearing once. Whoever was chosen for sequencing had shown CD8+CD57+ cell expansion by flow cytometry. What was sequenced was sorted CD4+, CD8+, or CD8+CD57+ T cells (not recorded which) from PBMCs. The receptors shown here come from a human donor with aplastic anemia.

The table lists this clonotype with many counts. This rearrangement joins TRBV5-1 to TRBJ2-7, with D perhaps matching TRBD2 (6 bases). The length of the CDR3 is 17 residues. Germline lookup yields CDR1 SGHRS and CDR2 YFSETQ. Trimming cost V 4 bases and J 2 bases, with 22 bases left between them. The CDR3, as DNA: TGCGCCAGCAGCCCCAGTTTGGGACTCCGCTATACCTACGAGCAGTACTTC. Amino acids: CASSPSLGLRYTYEQYF.

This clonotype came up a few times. DNA of the CDR3: TGTGCCAGTAGTCGGCAGGGGGCCAATCAGCCCCAGCATTTT. Residues: CASSRQGANQPQHF. V gene TRBV19 combines with J gene TRBJ1-5, with 8 bases lining up with TRBD1. Germline values: CDR1 LNHDA, CDR2 SQIVND (reference sequence). J was trimmed by 3 bases and V by 5 bases; bases with no gene match: 3. The CDR3 contains 14 residues.

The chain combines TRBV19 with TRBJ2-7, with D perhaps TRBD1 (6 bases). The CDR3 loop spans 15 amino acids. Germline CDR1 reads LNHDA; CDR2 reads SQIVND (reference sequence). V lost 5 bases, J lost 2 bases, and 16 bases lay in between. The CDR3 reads CASSAGRGVTYEQYF. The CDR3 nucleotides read TGTGCCAGTAGTGCTGGCAGGGGAGTTACCTACGAGCAGTACTTC.

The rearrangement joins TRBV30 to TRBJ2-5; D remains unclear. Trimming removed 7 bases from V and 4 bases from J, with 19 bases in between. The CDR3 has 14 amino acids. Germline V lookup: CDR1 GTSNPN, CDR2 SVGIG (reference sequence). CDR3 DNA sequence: TGTGCCTTTACTCCGGGCCTCCGTTTAGAGACCCAGTACTTC. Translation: CAFTPGLRLETQYF. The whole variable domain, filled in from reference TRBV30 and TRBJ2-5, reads SQTIHQWPATLVQPVGSPLSLECTVEGTSNPNLYWYRQAAGRGLQLLFYSVGIGQISSEVPQNLSASRPQDRQFILSSKKLLLSDSGFYLCAFTPGLRLETQYFGPGTRLLVL.

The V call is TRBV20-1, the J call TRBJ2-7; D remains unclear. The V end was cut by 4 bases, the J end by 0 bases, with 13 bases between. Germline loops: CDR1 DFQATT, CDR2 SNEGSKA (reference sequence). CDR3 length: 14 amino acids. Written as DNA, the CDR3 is TGCAGTGCTAAGAGGTACGGTGACTCCTACGAGCAGTACTTC. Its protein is CSAKRYGDSYEQYF.

CDR3: CASSIGQGSYGYTF. In DNA form, the CDR3 reads TGTGCCAGTAGTATCGGACAGGGATCCTATGGCTACACCTTC. The rearrangement uses TRBV19 and TRBJ1-2, with 8 bases fitting TRBD1. The V gene end was trimmed by 3 bases and the J gene end by 4 bases; junction bases not matched to a gene: 4. The CDR3 is 14 amino acids. Germline V gene lookup returns CDR1 LNHDA and CDR2 SQIVND (reference sequence).

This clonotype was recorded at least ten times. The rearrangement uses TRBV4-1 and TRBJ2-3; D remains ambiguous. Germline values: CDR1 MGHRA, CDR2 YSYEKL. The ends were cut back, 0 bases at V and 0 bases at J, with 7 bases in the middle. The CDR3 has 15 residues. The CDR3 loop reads CASSQDWSSTDTQYF. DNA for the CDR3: TGCGCCAGCAGCCAAGACTGGTCTAGCACAGATACGCAGTATTTT.

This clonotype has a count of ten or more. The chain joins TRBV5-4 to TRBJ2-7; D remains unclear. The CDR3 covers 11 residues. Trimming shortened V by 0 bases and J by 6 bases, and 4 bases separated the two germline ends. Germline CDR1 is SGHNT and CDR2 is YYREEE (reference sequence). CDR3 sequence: CASSLGLEQYF. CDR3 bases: TGTGCCAGCAGCTTGGGACTCGAGCAGTACTTC.

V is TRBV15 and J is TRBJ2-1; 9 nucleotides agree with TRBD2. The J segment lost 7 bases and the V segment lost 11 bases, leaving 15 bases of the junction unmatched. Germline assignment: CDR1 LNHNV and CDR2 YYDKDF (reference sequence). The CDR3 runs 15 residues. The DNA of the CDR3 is TGTGCCTCCCTAGCGGCGGGAGGGCCTTGGAATGAGCAGTTCTTC. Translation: CASLAAGGPWNEQFF.

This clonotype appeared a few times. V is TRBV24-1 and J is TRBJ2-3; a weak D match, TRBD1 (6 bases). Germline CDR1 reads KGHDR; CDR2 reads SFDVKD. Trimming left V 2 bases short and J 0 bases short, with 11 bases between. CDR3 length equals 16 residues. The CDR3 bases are TGTGCCACCAGTGATTGGGGGACACCTAGCACAGATACGCAGTATTTT. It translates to CATSDWGTPSTDTQYF.

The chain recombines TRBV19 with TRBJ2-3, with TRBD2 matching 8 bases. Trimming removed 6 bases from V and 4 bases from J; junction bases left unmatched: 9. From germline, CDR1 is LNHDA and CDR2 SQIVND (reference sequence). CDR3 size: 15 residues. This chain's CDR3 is CASRLPGTRSDTQYF. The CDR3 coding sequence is TGTGCCAGTAGGCTACCCGGGACTAGGTCAGATACGCAGTATTTT. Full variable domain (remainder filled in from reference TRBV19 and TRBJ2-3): DGGITQSPKYLFRKEGQNVTLSCEQNLNHDAMYWYRQDPGQGLRLIYYSQIVNDFQKGDIAEGYSVSREKKESFPLTVTSAQKNPTAFYLCASRLPGTRSDTQYFGPGTRLTVL.

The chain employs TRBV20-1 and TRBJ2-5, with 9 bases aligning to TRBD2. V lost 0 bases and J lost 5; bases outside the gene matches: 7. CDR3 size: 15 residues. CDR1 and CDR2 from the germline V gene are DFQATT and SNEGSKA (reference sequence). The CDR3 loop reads CSARDPSGVLETQYF. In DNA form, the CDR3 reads TGCAGTGCTAGAGATCCTAGCGGGGTATTGGAGACCCAGTACTTC.

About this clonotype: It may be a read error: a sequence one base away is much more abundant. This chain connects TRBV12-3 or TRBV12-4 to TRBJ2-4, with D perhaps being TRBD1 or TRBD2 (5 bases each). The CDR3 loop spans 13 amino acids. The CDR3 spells CASSQGRKNIQDF. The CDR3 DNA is TGTGCCAGCAGTCAGGGACGGAAAAACATTCAGGACTTC.

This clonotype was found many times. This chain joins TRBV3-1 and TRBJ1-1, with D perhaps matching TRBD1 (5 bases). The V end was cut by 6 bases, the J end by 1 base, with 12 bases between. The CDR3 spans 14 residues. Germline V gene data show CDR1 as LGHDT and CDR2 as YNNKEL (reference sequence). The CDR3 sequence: CASSPGMTNTEAFF. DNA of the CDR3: TGTGCCAGCAGTCCAGGGATGACGAACACTGAAGCTTTCTTT.

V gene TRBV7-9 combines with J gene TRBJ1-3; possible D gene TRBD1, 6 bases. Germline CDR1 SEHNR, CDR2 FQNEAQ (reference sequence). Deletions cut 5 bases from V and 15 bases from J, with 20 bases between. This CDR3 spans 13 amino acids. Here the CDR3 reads CASSTTGLGRTYF. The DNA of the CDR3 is TGTGCCAGCAGCACCACAGGGTTGGGGCGCACATATTTT.

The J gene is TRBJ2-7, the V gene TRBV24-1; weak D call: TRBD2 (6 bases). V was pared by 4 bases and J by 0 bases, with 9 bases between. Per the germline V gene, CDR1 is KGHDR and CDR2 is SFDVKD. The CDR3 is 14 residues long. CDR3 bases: TGTGCCACCAGTGAAGCCGGGAGCTCCTACGAGCAGTACTTC. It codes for CATSEAGSSYEQYF.

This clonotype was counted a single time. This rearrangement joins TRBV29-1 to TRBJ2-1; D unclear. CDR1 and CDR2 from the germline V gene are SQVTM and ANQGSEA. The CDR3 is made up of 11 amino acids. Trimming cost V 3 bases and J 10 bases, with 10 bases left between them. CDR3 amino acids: CSVDVALEQFF. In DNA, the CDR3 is TGCAGCGTTGACGTGGCTTTGGAGCAGTTCTTC.

CDR3 nucleotides: TGTGCCAGCCAGAAACGGTGGGATGGCAATCAGCCCCAGCATTTT. Protein: CASQKRWDGNQPQHF. The chain employs TRBV2 and TRBJ1-5; D remains unclear. Trimming shortened V by 8 bases and J by 2 bases, and 16 bases separated the two germline ends. Germline V CDR1 and CDR2: SNHLY, FYNNEI. CDR3 length: 15 residues. The whole variable domain, filled in from reference TRBV2 and TRBJ1-5, reads EPEVTQTPSHQVTQMGQEVILRCVPISNHLYFYWYRQILGQKVEFLVSFYNNEISEKSEIFDDQFSVERPDGSNFTLKIRSTKLEDSAMYFCASQKRWDGNQPQHFGDGTRLSIL.

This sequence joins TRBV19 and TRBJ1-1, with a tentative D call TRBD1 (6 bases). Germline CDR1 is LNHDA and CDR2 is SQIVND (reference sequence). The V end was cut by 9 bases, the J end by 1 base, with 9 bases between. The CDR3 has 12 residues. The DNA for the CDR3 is TGTGCCAGCGGACAGAGGAACACTGAAGCTTTCTTT. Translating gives CASGQRNTEAFF.